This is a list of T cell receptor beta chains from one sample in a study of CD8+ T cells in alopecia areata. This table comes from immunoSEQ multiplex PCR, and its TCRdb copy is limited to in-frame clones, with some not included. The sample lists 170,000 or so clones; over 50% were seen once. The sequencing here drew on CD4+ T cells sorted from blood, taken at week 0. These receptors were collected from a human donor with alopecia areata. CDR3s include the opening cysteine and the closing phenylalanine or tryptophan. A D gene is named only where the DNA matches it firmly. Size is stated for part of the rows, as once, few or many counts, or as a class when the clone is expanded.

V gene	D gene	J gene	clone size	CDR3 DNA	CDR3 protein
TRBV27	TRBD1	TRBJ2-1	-	TGTGCCAGCACATACGGACAGGGGGCTTACAATGAGCAGTTCTTC	CASTYGQGAYNEQFF
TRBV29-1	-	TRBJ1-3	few	TGCAGCGTTGGGTGGACAAGAGGAGGTGGAAACACCATATATTTT	CSVGWTRGGGNTIYF
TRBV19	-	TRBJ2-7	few	TGTGCCAGTAGTCTGACACACTCCTACGAGCAGTACTTC	CASSLTHSYEQYF
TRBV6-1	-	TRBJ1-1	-	TGTGCCATCTCGAGGGGTAACACTGAAGCTTTCTTT	CAISRGNTEAFF
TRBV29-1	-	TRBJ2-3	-	TGCAGCGTTGGTTCGCCAATCACAGATACGCAGTATTTT	CSVGSPITDTQYF
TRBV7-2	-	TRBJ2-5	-	TGTGCCAGCAGCTTAAAGACAGTCCCTAACCAAGAGACCCAGTACTTC	CASSLKTVPNQETQYF
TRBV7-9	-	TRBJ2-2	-	TGTGCCAGCAGCCATAGACAGGGAGGGAGCACCGGGGAGCTGTTTTTT	CASSHRQGGSTGELFF
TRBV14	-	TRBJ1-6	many	TGTGCCAGCAGTTATTCTTCCGGGCAGAATTCACCCCTCCACTTT	CASSYSSGQNSPLHF
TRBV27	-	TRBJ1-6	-	TGTGCCAGCAGTTTGTCAGGCTATAATTCACCCCTCCACTTT	CASSLSGYNSPLHF
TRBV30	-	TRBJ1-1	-	TGTGCCTGGAGGAGGGCATTGAACACTGAAGCTTTCTTT	CAWRRALNTEAFF
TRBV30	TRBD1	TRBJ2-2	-	TGTGCCTGGAGTAGGGCAGGGGGAGCCGGGGAGCTGTTTTTT	CAWSRAGGAGELFF
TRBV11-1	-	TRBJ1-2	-	TGTGCCAGCAGCCTCGAGGTTGGGGCGGGGGGAGGCTACACCTTC	CASSLEVGAGGGYTF
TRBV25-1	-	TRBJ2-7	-	TGTGCCAGCAGTGAGTCAGGCTCCTACGAGCAGTACTTC	CASSESGSYEQYF
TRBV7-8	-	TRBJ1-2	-	TGTGCCAGCAGCCCCCAGTCTGGCTATGGCTACACCTTC	CASSPQSGYGYTF
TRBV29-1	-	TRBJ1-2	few	TGCAGCGTGGGGACGGGACCTAACTATGGCTACACCTTC	CSVGTGPNYGYTF
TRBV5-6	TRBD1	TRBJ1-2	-	TGTGCCAGCAGCTCGAAGGACAGGGCTGGATATGGCTACACCTTC	CASSSKDRAGYGYTF
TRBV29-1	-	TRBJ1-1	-	TGCAGCGCCCGAGGCGGGAACACTGAAGCTTTCTTT	CSARGGNTEAFF
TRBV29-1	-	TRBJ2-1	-	TGCAGCGTCCCCTCCGGGGCCAGCTCCTACAATGAGCAGTTCTTC	CSVPSGASSYNEQFF
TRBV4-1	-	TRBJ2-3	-	TGCGCCAGCAGCCAATATGGGTATACGCAGTATTTT	CASSQYGYTQYF
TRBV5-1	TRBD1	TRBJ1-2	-	TGCGCCAGCAAGGGACAGACTGCTAACTATGGCTACACCTTC	CASKGQTANYGYTF
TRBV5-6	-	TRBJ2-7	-	TGTGCCAGCAGCTTGAAAGACTACGAGCAGTACTTC	CASSLKDYEQYF
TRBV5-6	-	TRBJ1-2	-	TGTGCCAGCAGCTTGTCCGGACGGGGGGACAACTATGGCTACACCTTC	CASSLSGRGDNYGYTF
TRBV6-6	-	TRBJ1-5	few	TGTGCCAGCAGTTACTCGAGGCTTAGCAATCAGCCCCAGCATTTT	CASSYSRLSNQPQHF
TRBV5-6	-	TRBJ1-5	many	TGTGCCAGCAGCTTACGTCGCTCCGCGGGCCGCGTCAATCAGCCCCAGCATTTT	CASSLRRSAGRVNQPQHF
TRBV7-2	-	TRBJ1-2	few	TGTGCCAGCAGCTTAGGCGGAAACACCTATGGCTACACCTTC	CASSLGGNTYGYTF
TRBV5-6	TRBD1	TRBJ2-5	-	TGTGCCAGCAGCGACAGGGGAGAGGATGAGACCCAGTACTTC	CASSDRGEDETQYF
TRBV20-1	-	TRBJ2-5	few	TGCAGTCCCTGGTTGGGTGAGACCCAGTACTTC	CSPWLGETQYF
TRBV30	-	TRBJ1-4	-	TGTGCCTGGAGTCTGGGGGAAAAACTGTTTTTT	CAWSLGEKLFF